A few counts support the clone carrying this TCR beta chain. Its antigen is not known. All CD4+ cells other than CD45RA+CCR7+CD95- naive cells were sorted as memory, over 95% pure. These data originate in a study of human CD4 T cells and Enterobacteriaceae. The study's findings and limits: Ex vivo reactivity came only from nucleotide matches to CFSE-low cultures.

Detection sensitivity for ex vivo total memory CD4+ was one cell in 200,000. The table came from immunoSEQ multiplex PCR; TCRdb's copy has only in-frame clones and leaves some out. The repertoire has 25,000 to 30,000 clones, approximately 84% of them found once; the top ten carry 1.7%. Per the germline V gene, CDR1 is SGHTA and CDR2 is FQGTGA. The CDR3 loop spans 15 amino acids. V lost 5 bases and J lost 5; bases outside the gene matches: 9. The specimen was memory CD4+ T cells from blood. The gene calls are TRBV7-3 and TRBJ2-5; 9 nucleotides line up with TRBD2. The sequence came from a human donor in good health. The CDR3 spells CASSRQAGGKETQYF. CDR3 DNA: TGTGCCAGCAGCCGCCAAGCGGGAGGAAAGGAGACCCAGTACTTC.